The clone carrying this T cell receptor (beta chain) was found many times. The antigen remains unidentified. The V and J ends lost 2 bases and 5 bases respectively, with 21 bases between them. Germline V gene data show CDR1 as MNHEY and CDR2 as SVGAGI. The length of the CDR3 is 18 residues. This sample is part of a study of CD8+CD57+ T cells in acquired aplastic anemia. Study-wide results and caveats: Overlapping CD8+ CDR3 repertoires of patients and controls contained under 30 shared sequences.

Profiling that covered TCR beta VDJ and CDR3 relied on genomic DNA as its template. Each CDR3 protein gets one entry after TCRdb re-called the reads with MiXCR. There are 150,000 to 200,000 distinct CDR3 sequences in the sample; over 60% occur only once, and 40% to 55% lies in the top ten. The TCR originated in a human donor with severe aplastic anemia or a healthy control (not recorded which). The chain combines TRBV6-5 with TRBJ2-2; D is perhaps TRBD2 (5 bases). Sequencing input: sorted CD4+, CD8+, or CD8+CD57+ T cells (not recorded which) from PBMCs. CDR3 DNA: TGTGCCAGCAGTTACGATATTGGCGCAGCGCGCGGGACCGGGGAGCTGTTTTTT. The encoded protein is CASSYDIGAARGTGELFF.